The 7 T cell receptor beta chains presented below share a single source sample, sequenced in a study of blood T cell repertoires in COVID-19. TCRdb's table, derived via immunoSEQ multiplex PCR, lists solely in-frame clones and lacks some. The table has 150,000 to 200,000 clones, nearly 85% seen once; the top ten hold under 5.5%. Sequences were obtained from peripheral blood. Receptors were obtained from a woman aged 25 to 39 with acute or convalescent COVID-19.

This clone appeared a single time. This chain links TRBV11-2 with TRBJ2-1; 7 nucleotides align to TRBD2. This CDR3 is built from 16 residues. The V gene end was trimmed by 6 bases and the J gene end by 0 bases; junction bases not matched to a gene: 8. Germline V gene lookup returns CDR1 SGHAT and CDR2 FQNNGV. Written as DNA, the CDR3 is TGTGCCAGCAGATCGGGACTAACAAGCTCCTACAATGAGCAGTTCTTC. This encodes CASRSGLTSSYNEQFF.

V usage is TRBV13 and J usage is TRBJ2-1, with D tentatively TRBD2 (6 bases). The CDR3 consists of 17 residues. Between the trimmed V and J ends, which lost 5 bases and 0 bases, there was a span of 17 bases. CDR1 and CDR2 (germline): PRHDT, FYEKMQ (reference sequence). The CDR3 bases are TGTGCCAGCAGCCACACTAGGACGGGAGTCTCCTACAATGAGCAGTTCTTC. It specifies CASSHTRTGVSYNEQFF.

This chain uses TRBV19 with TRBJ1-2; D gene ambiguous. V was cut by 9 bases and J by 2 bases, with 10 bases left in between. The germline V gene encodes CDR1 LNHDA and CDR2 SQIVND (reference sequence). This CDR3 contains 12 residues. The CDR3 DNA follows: TGTGCCAGGCGTCGCGGGAACTATGGCTACACCTTC. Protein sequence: CARRRGNYGYTF.

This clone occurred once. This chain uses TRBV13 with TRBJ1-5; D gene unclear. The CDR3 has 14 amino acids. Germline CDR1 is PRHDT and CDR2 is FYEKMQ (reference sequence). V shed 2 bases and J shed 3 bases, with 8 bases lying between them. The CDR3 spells CASSLRGSNQPQHF. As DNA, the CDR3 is TGTGCCAGCAGCTTAAGAGGTTCCAATCAGCCCCAGCATTTT.

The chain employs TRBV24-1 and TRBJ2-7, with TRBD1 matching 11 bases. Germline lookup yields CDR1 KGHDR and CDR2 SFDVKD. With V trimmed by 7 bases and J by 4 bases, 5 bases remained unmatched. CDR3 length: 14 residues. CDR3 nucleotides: TGTGCCACCAGCCCAGGACAGGGGGCTTACGAGCAGTACTTC. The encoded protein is CATSPGQGAYEQYF.

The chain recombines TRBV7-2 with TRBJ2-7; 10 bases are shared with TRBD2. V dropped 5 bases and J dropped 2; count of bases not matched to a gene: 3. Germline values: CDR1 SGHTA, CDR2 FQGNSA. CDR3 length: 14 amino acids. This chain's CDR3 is CASSRTSGPYEQYF. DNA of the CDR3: TGTGCCAGCAGCCGGACTAGCGGCCCCTACGAGCAGTACTTC.

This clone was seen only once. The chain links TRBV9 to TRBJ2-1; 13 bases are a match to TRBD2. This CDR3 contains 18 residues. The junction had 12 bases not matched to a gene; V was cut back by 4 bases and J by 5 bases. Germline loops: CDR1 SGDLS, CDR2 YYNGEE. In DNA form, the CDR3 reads TGTGCCAGCAGCCTGACTAGCGGGGGGCCATTTTTCAACAATGAGCAGTTCTTC. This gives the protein CASSLTSGGPFFNNEQFF.